A single sample gave rise to the 20 T cell receptor beta chains below, sequenced in a study of radiotherapy plus CTLA-4 blockade in lung cancer. TCRdb keeps only in-frame clones here, not all; method: immunoSEQ multiplex PCR. Among 80,000 or so clones listed, about 79% were seen once. Sequenced here: peripheral blood, sampled from a patient treated with radiotherapy plus ipilimumab. These receptors were obtained from a human donor with non-small cell lung cancer who had a partial response to radiotherapy plus ipilimumab. Some clones in this sample may be carry-over from other donors' samples.

This chain uses TRBV6-5 with TRBJ2-1, with unresolved D. Trimming removed 5 bases at V and 6 bases at J, with 5 bases between. The V gene's germline CDR1 is MNHEY and CDR2 SVGAGI. CDR3 length equals 11 residues. CDR3 nucleotide sequence: TGTGCCAGCAGTACGGGCAATGAGCAGTTCTTC. It translates to CASSTGNEQFF.

The rearrangement links TRBV6-5 to TRBJ1-4, with 8 nucleotides matching TRBD1. CDR3 length: 15 residues. The junction had 5 bases not matched to a gene; V was cut back by 5 bases and J by 3 bases. The germline V gene has CDR1 MNHEY and CDR2 SVGAGI. The CDR3 sequence is CASSITGGPNEKLFF. The CDR3 nucleotides are TGTGCCAGCAGTATAACAGGGGGACCTAATGAAAAACTGTTTTTT.

This chain joins TRBV6-1 and TRBJ2-7, with 8 bases matching TRBD2. Germline V gene data show CDR1 as MNHNS and CDR2 as SASEGT. V shed 4 bases, J shed 9 bases, and the junction held 11 bases outside the gene matches. The CDR3 has 14 amino acids. This chain's CDR3 is CASSARTSLHGQYF. In nucleotides, the CDR3 is TGTGCCAGCAGTGCCCGGACTAGCTTACACGGGCAGTACTTC.

In this sample, this clone turned up once. The V and J genes are TRBV2 and TRBJ1-5; D unresolved. V shed 10 bases and J shed 8 bases, with 18 bases lying between them. This CDR3 comprises 13 residues. Germline assignment: CDR1 SNHLY and CDR2 FYNNEI. CDR3 bases: TGTGCCACCAGAGAGGGTCGGGCGGAGCCCCAGCATTTT. It codes for CATREGRAEPQHF.

The chain carries TRBV9 and TRBJ1-1; D is unresolved. CDR3 size: 15 residues. Trimming took 3 bases from V and 1 from J, leaving 13 bases between them. Germline V gives CDR1 SGDLS, CDR2 YYNGEE. In DNA form, the CDR3 reads TGTGCCAGCAGCGCGACTATTGCTGGGAACACTGAAGCTTTCTTT. Amino acids: CASSATIAGNTEAFF.

Of note for this clone: This may arise from a read error, as a much more abundant clone is one base away. V is TRBV10-2 and J is TRBJ1-5; D uncertain. The CDR3 covers 12 residues. The germline V gene has CDR1 WSHSY and CDR2 SAAADI. The CDR3 protein is CAGSSRNQPQHF. CDR3 sequence (DNA): TGCGCCGGCAGTTCCCGGAATCAGCCCCAGCATTTT.

The chain couples TRBV28 to TRBJ2-5; 10 positions agree with TRBD2. V lost 4 bases and J lost 1; bases outside the gene matches: 3. Germline V gene lookup returns CDR1 MDHEN and CDR2 SYDVKM. The CDR3 loop spans 15 amino acids. The CDR3 here is CASSSSGGPQETQYF. CDR3 coding DNA: TGTGCCAGCAGTTCTAGCGGGGGCCCCCAAGAGACCCAGTACTTC. Full variable domain (missing parts from reference TRBV28 and TRBJ2-5): DVKVTQSSRYLVKRTGEKVFLECVQDMDHENMFWYRQDPGLGLRLIYFSYDVKMKEKGDIPEGYSVSREKKERFSLILESASTNQTSMYLCASSSSGGPQETQYFGPGTRLLVL.

This clone came up a few times. This chain links TRBV5-4 with TRBJ1-6; the D gene is possibly TRBD1 (5 bases). Per germline, CDR1 SGHNT and CDR2 YYREEE (reference sequence). Trimming stripped 4 bases from V and 10 bases from J, with 18 bases between. CDR3 length: 15 amino acids. The CDR3 sequence: CASSPDGRADSPLHF. For the CDR3, the DNA is TGTGCCAGCAGCCCGGATGGCAGGGCGGACTCACCCCTCCACTTT.

V and J are TRBV2 and TRBJ2-1, with TRBD2 matching 9 bases. V lost 2 bases, J lost 6 bases, and 11 bases stayed unmatched. Germline CDR1 reads SNHLY; CDR2 reads FYNNEI. The CDR3 spans 17 residues. In DNA, the CDR3 is TGTGCCAGCAGTGAACAGGAAGGCGGGAGGGCCTCCAATGAGCAGTTCTTC. It yields the protein CASSEQEGGRASNEQFF.

J is TRBJ2-1 and V is TRBV5-5; D not certain. V gave up 0 bases and J gave up 8 bases, with 9 bases separating them. Germline CDR1 reads SGHKS; CDR2 reads YYEKEE (reference sequence). The CDR3 runs 13 residues. The CDR3 nucleotides read TGTGCCAGCAGCTTGGTGGGCCTTGATGAGCAGTTCTTC. It specifies CASSLVGLDEQFF.

The V gene is TRBV5-1, the J gene TRBJ2-7; D unresolved. V lost 1 base and J 2 bases, leaving 10 bases between the germline ends. Germline V CDR1 and CDR2: SGHRS, YFSETQ. CDR3 length: 14 amino acids. DNA for the CDR3: TGCGCCAGCAGCTTGAATGGCGGAACCTACGAGCAGTACTTC. As protein: CASSLNGGTYEQYF.

The chain is built from TRBV5-4 and TRBJ2-3, with 9 positions matching TRBD2. CDR3 size: 17 residues. With 0 bases clipped from V and 0 bases from J, the junction kept 5 bases outside the gene matches. Looked up from germline, CDR1 is SGHNT and CDR2 is YYREEE (reference sequence). This chain's CDR3 is CASSLETSGSSTDTQYF. The CDR3 bases are TGTGCCAGCAGCTTGGAGACTAGCGGATCTAGCACAGATACGCAGTATTTT.

This rearrangement joins TRBV19 to TRBJ2-7; 10 nucleotides align to TRBD1. The germline V gene encodes CDR1 LNHDA and CDR2 SQIVND (reference sequence). The CDR3 runs 14 residues. Unmatched junction bases numbered 5, after V lost 5 bases and J lost 4 bases. The CDR3 loop reads CASSDRGRVYEQYF. In DNA form, the CDR3 reads TGTGCCAGTAGTGACAGGGGGCGAGTGTACGAGCAGTACTTC. Using reference TRBV19 and TRBJ2-7 for the parts outside the CDR3, the full variable domain is DGGITQSPKYLFRKEGQNVTLSCEQNLNHDAMYWYRQDPGQGLRLIYYSQIVNDFQKGDIAEGYSVSREKKESFPLTVTSAQKNPTAFYLCASSDRGRVYEQYFGPGTRLTVT.

This clone was seen just once. The gene calls are TRBV7-2 and TRBJ2-7, with 7 nucleotides matching TRBD1. CDR1 is SGHTA, CDR2 FQGNSA, per germline. The trim removed 3 bases at V and 1 base at J, leaving 3 bases unmatched. This CDR3 comprises 14 residues. The CDR3 protein is CASSLGQSSYEQYF. The CDR3 DNA sequence: TGTGCCAGCAGCTTGGGACAGTCGTCCTACGAGCAGTACTTC.

The chain links TRBV6-1 to TRBJ2-3; tentatively, D is TRBD2 (6 bases). The CDR3 length is 14 residues. Germline values: CDR1 MNHNS, CDR2 SASEGT. V dropped 2 bases and J dropped 5 bases, with 11 bases sitting between them. Here the CDR3 DNA reads TGTGCCAGCAGTGAACCGGGAGCACTAGATACGCAGTATTTT. Protein product: CASSEPGALDTQYF.

The rearrangement uses TRBV6-1 and TRBJ2-7, with D tentatively TRBD2 (6 bases). The CDR3 runs 16 residues. V lost 4 bases and J 0 bases, leaving 16 bases between the germline ends. CDR1 MNHNS and CDR2 SASEGT come from the germline V gene. The CDR3 DNA follows: TGTGCCAGCAGTGCATATGGATCCGGGGGCTCCTACGAGCAGTACTTC. Protein: CASSAYGSGGSYEQYF.

The chain links TRBV6-5 to TRBJ2-3, with D unclear. Per the germline V gene, CDR1 is MNHEY and CDR2 is SVGAGI. V shed 6 bases and J shed 1 base, with 8 bases lying between them. This CDR3 has 13 residues. CDR3 in amino acids: CASRELGTDTQYF. CDR3 sequence (DNA): TGTGCCAGCAGGGAGTTAGGCACAGATACGCAGTATTTT.

The J gene is TRBJ2-1, the V gene TRBV5-1; 8 positions agree with TRBD1. Germline V CDR1 and CDR2: SGHRS, YFSETQ. V lost 2 bases to trimming and J lost 7 bases; unmatched junction nucleotides: 11. This CDR3 has 16 residues. The CDR3 DNA reads TGCGCCAGCAGCTTAATTAAGCAGGGGGCCGGGAATGAGCAGTTCTTC. As protein: CASSLIKQGAGNEQFF.

This chain links TRBV7-9 with TRBJ2-1; maybe TRBD1 (6 bases). V lost 2 bases, J lost 11 bases, and 19 bases lay in between. The germline CDR1 and CDR2 sequences are SEHNR and FQNEAQ (reference sequence). CDR3 length: 15 amino acids. For the CDR3, the DNA is TGTGCCAGCAGCTTATGGACAGAAGTTAGTCAGAAGCAGTTCTTC. Encoded protein: CASSLWTEVSQKQFF.

This sequence joins TRBV11-1 and TRBJ1-1, with TRBD1 identical over 8 bases. Trimming at V came to 5 bases and at J to 1 base, leaving 3 bases not matched to a gene. Germline V lookup: CDR1 SGHAT, CDR2 FQDESV (reference sequence). The CDR3 has 14 residues. CDR3 residues: CASSRDRGNTEAFF. Written as DNA, the CDR3 is TGTGCCAGCAGCCGTGACAGGGGGAACACTGAAGCTTTCTTT.